Listed here are 14 T cell receptor beta chains from one sample, sequenced in a study. One entry per CDR3 protein results from TCRdb running MiXCR on the 5' RACE reads. The sample carries about 53,000 distinct CDR3 sequences, roughly 22% recorded once. The sequenced material came from tumor-infiltrating naive CD4+ T cells sorted from the breast tumor. The sample's subset: naive CD4+ T cells, CD4+CD45RA+CD25-. These receptors all stem from a female donor with breast cancer.

The chain links TRBV4-1 to TRBJ2-2; 7 nucleotides agree with TRBD2. The CDR3 is 16 residues long. The germline gives CDR1 MGHRA, CDR2 YSYEKL. The trim removed 2 bases at V and 5 bases at J, leaving 8 bases unmatched. The CDR3 nucleotides are TGCGCCAGCAGCCAACGGGTTCAGGGAGGGACCGGGGAGCTGTTTTTT. This encodes CASSQRVQGGTGELFF.

This chain uses TRBV7-9 with TRBJ1-5; D possibly corresponds to TRBD1 (6 bases). The V and J ends lost 5 bases and 3 bases respectively, with 11 bases between them. Germline CDR1 reads SEHNR; CDR2 reads FQNEAQ (reference sequence). The CDR3 runs to 14 residues. The CDR3 spells CASSRTGNNQPQHF. CDR3 nucleotides: TGTGCCAGCAGCCGAACAGGGAACAATCAGCCCCAGCATTTT.

This clonotype was counted a few times. V gene TRBV12-3 or TRBV12-4 combines with J gene TRBJ1-5, with 9 bases fitting TRBD1. The CDR3 consists of 16 residues. V trimming: 6 bases; J trimming: 4 bases; junction bases outside the gene matches: 10. CDR3 amino acids: CASSSPTGGRNQPQHF. CDR3 DNA sequence: TGTGCCAGCAGCTCACCGACAGGGGGAAGAAATCAGCCCCAGCATTTT.

The gene calls are TRBV19 and TRBJ1-2, with TRBD1 identical over 9 bases. Germline CDR1 is LNHDA and CDR2 is SQIVND (reference sequence). The CDR3 is 17 residues long. The trim removed 6 bases at V and 3 bases at J, leaving 14 bases unmatched. The CDR3 spells CASRAVRDRVTDYGYTF. CDR3 DNA sequence: TGTGCCAGTAGAGCGGTGAGGGACAGGGTTACCGACTATGGCTACACCTTC.

This clonotype was counted at least ten times. V is TRBV5-1 and J is TRBJ2-1, with 14 bases identical to TRBD2. The CDR3 length is 17 residues. With 4 bases clipped from V and 7 bases from J, the junction kept 10 bases outside the gene matches. The germline gives CDR1 SGHRS, CDR2 YFSETQ. The CDR3, as DNA: TGCGCCAGCAGCCTCCGACTAGCGGGAGGGCCCTTAAATGAGCAGTTCTTC. This codes for CASSLRLAGGPLNEQFF.

The chain has TRBV7-8 and TRBJ1-1; unclear D gene. Germline values: CDR1 SGHVS, CDR2 FQNEAQ. The CDR3 is 16 residues long. The ends were cut back, 2 bases at V and 3 bases at J, with 16 bases in the middle. CDR3 sequence reads: CASSLSSDWQYTEAFF. CDR3 nucleotides: TGTGCCAGCAGCTTATCTTCGGACTGGCAGTACACTGAAGCTTTCTTT.

A few counts support this clonotype. The V gene is TRBV9, the J gene TRBJ1-2; no clear D gene. Looked up from germline, CDR1 is SGDLS and CDR2 is YYNGEE. The CDR3 covers 16 residues. V dropped 0 bases and J dropped 7 bases, with 19 bases sitting between them. CDR3 region: CASSVEGSDALRGYTF. CDR3 nucleotides: TGTGCCAGCAGCGTAGAAGGGTCAGACGCGCTTCGTGGCTACACCTTC.

CDR3 region: CASSSYGEQYF. Here the CDR3 DNA reads TGTGCCAGCAGCTCCTATGGCGAGCAGTACTTC. The chain uses TRBV7-2 and TRBJ2-7; D unclear. Germline CDR1 is SGHTA and CDR2 is FQGNSA. V gave up 4 bases and J gave up 6 bases, with 7 bases separating them. The CDR3 extends over 11 amino acids.

This clonotype was detected many times. This chain joins TRBV27 and TRBJ2-5; D is ambiguous. The CDR3 runs to 14 residues. V dropped 6 bases and J dropped 0 bases, with 11 bases sitting between them. In germline, CDR1 is MNHEY, CDR2 SMNVEV (reference sequence). The CDR3, as DNA: TGTGCCAGCAGCCTCTCTAGGTACCAAGAGACCCAGTACTTC. Its protein is CASSLSRYQETQYF.

This clonotype was counted a few times. The rearrangement uses TRBV2 and TRBJ2-7; weak D call: TRBD1 (6 bases). There are 13 residues in the CDR3. The germline V gene has CDR1 SNHLY and CDR2 FYNNEI. Deletions cut 7 bases from V and 0 bases from J, with 10 bases between. CDR3 amino acids: CASNTQGSYEQYF. CDR3 nucleotides: TGTGCCAGCAACACACAGGGCTCCTACGAGCAGTACTTC. Supplemented by reference TRBV2 and TRBJ2-7, the full variable domain reads EPEVTQTPSHQVTQMGQEVILRCVPISNHLYFYWYRQILGQKVEFLVSFYNNEISEKSEIFDDQFSVERPDGSNFTLKIRSTKLEDSAMYFCASNTQGSYEQYFGPGTRLTVT.

This clonotype was counted between two and nine times. The CDR3 protein is CSAPDMGTEAFF. The DNA for the CDR3 is TGCAGTGCTCCGGACATGGGAACTGAAGCTTTCTTT. The V and J genes are TRBV20-1 and TRBJ1-1; D might be TRBD1 (5 bases). Trimming left V 5 bases short and J 5 bases short, with 12 bases between. CDR3 length equals 12 residues. Germline CDR1 and CDR2: DFQATT and SNEGSKA (reference sequence).

This clonotype occurred a few times. The chain is built from TRBV7-2 and TRBJ2-5; 13 positions match TRBD2. The CDR3 spans 16 residues. V shed 3 bases, J shed 0 bases, and the junction held 1 base outside the gene matches. Germline CDR1 reads SGHTA; CDR2 reads FQGNSA. The CDR3 coding sequence is TGTGCCAGCAGCTTGGGACTAGCGGGGTACCAAGAGACCCAGTACTTC. Protein: CASSLGLAGYQETQYF.

The chain has TRBV6-5 and TRBJ2-3; 7 bases line up with TRBD1. The J segment lost 2 bases and the V segment lost 4 bases, leaving 3 bases of the junction unmatched. The germline V gene encodes CDR1 MNHEY and CDR2 SVGAGI. The CDR3 consists of 14 residues. Here the CDR3 reads CASSSGQLTDTQYF. The DNA for the CDR3 is TGTGCCAGCAGTTCGGGACAGCTCACAGATACGCAGTATTTT.

The J gene is TRBJ1-1, the V gene TRBV2, with a possible D match to TRBD1 (6 bases). The germline CDR1 and CDR2 sequences are SNHLY and FYNNEI. The CDR3 sequence is 16 residues long. Trimming shortened V by 6 bases and J by 2 bases, and 19 bases separated the two germline ends. CDR3 in DNA: TGTGCCAGCAGGGGCCCAGGGGCAGGGCCAAACACTGAAGCTTTCTTT. Translation gives CASRGPGAGPNTEAFF.